This T cell receptor beta chain derives from a study of blood T cell repertoires in COVID-19. Study information: The United States, Italy and Spain provided the acute and convalescent COVID-19 samples. The cDNA or gDNA used as material had been derived from T cells, B-cell-depleted T cells, or PBMCs.

The CDR3 runs 15 residues. Trimming at V came to 3 bases and at J to 0 bases, leaving 2 bases not matched to a gene. Germline V CDR1 and CDR2: ENHRY, SYGVKD. Followed longitudinally, the Seattle patients had been enrolled during active infection. This clone was counted once. The protocol was immunoSEQ multiplex PCR, while the TCRdb copy is restricted to in-frame clones and leaves out a portion. Of about 320,000 clones listed, roughly 88% are singletons. This receptor was identified in a woman aged 25 to 39 with COVID-19, enrolled during active disease. Sequences were obtained from peripheral blood. The rearrangement joins TRBV10-3 to TRBJ2-1; TRBD2 matches at 7 bases. The CDR3: CAISDERGSYNEQFF. In nucleotides, the CDR3 is TGTGCCATCAGTGACGAGCGGGGCTCCTACAATGAGCAGTTCTTC.